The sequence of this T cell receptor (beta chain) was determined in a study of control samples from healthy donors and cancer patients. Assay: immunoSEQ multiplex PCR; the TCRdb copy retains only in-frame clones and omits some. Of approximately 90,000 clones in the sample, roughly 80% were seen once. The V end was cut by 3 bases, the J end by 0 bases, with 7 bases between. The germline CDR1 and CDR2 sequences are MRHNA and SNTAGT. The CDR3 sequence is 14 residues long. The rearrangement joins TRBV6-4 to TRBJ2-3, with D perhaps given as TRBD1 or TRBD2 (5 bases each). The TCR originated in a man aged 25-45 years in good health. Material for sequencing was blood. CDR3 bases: TGTGCCAGCAGTGAGGGGGAGAGCACAGATACGCAGTATTTT. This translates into CASSEGESTDTQYF.